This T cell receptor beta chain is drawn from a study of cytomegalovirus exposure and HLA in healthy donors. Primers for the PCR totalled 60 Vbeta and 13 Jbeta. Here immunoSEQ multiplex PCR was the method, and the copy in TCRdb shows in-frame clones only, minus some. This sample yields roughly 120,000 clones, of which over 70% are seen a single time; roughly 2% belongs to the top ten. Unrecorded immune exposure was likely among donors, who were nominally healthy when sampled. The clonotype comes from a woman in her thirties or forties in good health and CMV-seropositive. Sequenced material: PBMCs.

This chain's CDR3 is CAWSVRAGGYNEQFF. The DNA of the CDR3 is TGTGCCTGGAGTGTACGGGCCGGGGGGTACAATGAGCAGTTCTTC. The chain combines TRBV30 with TRBJ2-1; 7 bases fit TRBD2. The CDR3 is 15 amino acids. CDR1 is GTSNPN, CDR2 SVGIG, per germline (reference sequence). Trimming removed 0 bases from V and 4 bases from J; junction bases left unmatched: 6.